These T cell receptor beta chains were read from a single sample in a study of cytomegalovirus exposure and HLA in healthy donors. Sequenced by immunoSEQ multiplex PCR; TCRdb stores in-frame clones only, minus some. The sample includes approximately 130,000 clones, around 72% seen only once; the top ten take roughly 9%. The sequenced sample consisted of PBMCs. These receptors came from a woman aged 45-65 years in good health and CMV-seropositive. CDR3s include the opening cysteine and the closing phenylalanine or tryptophan. D genes are given only for firm matches. The listing skips clone size in some rows; elsewhere it reads once, few, many or a size class.

TGTGCCAGCTCACCGGCCCGCAGGGCGGATACGCAGTATTTT	CASSPARRADTQYF	14	-	TRBV18	TRBJ2-3	-
TGCGCCAGCAGCGTCGGGACAGGGCACATTTCTGGAAACACCATATATTTT	CASSVGTGHISGNTIYF	17	TRBD1	TRBV5-1	TRBJ1-3	-
TGTGCCAGCAGCTTAAGTCCTAGCGCCTCCTACGAGCAGTACTTC	CASSLSPSASYEQYF	15	-	TRBV7-9	TRBJ2-7	once
TGCGCCAGCAGTGCTGTCGACTATGGCTACACCTTC	CASSAVDYGYTF	12	-	TRBV10-1	TRBJ1-2	-
TGTGCCAGCAGCTTAGGGCCCCCAGTTGCCGGGGAGCTGTTTTTT	CASSLGPPVAGELFF	15	-	TRBV7-3	TRBJ2-2	few
TGTGCCAGTAGCCAAGGTGGAGGGCCAGGCAATGAGCAGTTCTTC	CASSQGGGPGNEQFF	15	-	TRBV19	TRBJ2-1	-
TGTGCCAGCCACGACGACGACAGGGCAAGCTACGAGCAGTACTTC	CASHDDDRASYEQYF	15	TRBD1	TRBV2	TRBJ2-7	-
TGTGCCAGCAGCTTAGCTCCCCGAGAGACCCAGTACTTC	CASSLAPRETQYF	13	-	TRBV7-2	TRBJ2-5	-
TGTGCCTGGAGTTTTAGGGGAAGTGAAAAACTGTTTTTT	CAWSFRGSEKLFF	13	-	TRBV30	TRBJ1-4	-
TGTGCCAGCAGCTTAGCACAGGGGGCCGTCGAATCTGGGGCCAACGTCCTGACTTTC	CASSLAQGAVESGANVLTF	19	TRBD1	TRBV7-6	TRBJ2-6	-
TGTGCCAGCAGCTTCCGGGAGGGGGCGATCTATGGCTACACCTTC	CASSFREGAIYGYTF	15	TRBD1	TRBV5-6	TRBJ1-2	-
TGCGCCAGCAGCTTGGACAGCCTCACTGAAGCTTTCTTT	CASSLDSLTEAFF	13	-	TRBV5-1	TRBJ1-1	-
TGTGCCAGCAGCGACCGACAGGGGCTTAACACTGAAGCTTTCTTT	CASSDRQGLNTEAFF	15	TRBD1	TRBV9	TRBJ1-1	-
TGTGCCAGCAGCTCCCACGGGGGTTCCTACAATGAGCAGTTCTTC	CASSSHGGSYNEQFF	15	-	TRBV11-2	TRBJ2-1	-
TGCAGCGTTGAAGTGCAGGGGTTGGAGAACACTGAAGCTTTCTTT	CSVEVQGLENTEAFF	15	-	TRBV29-1	TRBJ1-1	once
TGTGCCAGCAGTGAAGGTCGGACGCAGTATTTT	CASSEGRTQYF	11	-	TRBV6-1	TRBJ2-3	-
TGTGCCAGCTCCCGCCAAATCGACAGGGAAGGTTATGGCTACACCTTC	CASSRQIDREGYGYTF	16	TRBD1	TRBV18	TRBJ1-2	-
TGCGCCAGCAGCTTAGGCGGTAGCAATCAGCCCCAGCATTTT	CASSLGGSNQPQHF	14	-	TRBV5-1	TRBJ1-5	-
TGTGCCAGCAGCCCAAGAGGGGGATACTCTGGAAACACCATATATTTT	CASSPRGGYSGNTIYF	16	-	TRBV11-2	TRBJ1-3	-
TGCGCCAGCAGCCAAGAACATCAGCAGGGTAGCTACGAGCAGTACTTC	CASSQEHQQGSYEQYF	16	-	TRBV4-3	TRBJ2-7	-
TGTGCTGACTCGGGAGTTAACACAGATACGCAGTATTTT	CADSGVNTDTQYF	13	-	TRBV2	TRBJ2-3	once
TGTGCCAGCAGCTGGGGTAGCGGGGGTGCTGATACGCAGTATTTT	CASSWGSGGADTQYF	15	TRBD2	TRBV6-5	TRBJ2-3	-
TGTGCCAGCTCAATACAGTCACAGGGGGATGGCACTGAAGCTTTCTTT	CASSIQSQGDGTEAFF	16	TRBD1	TRBV18	TRBJ1-1	-
TGCGCCAGCAGCCAACCGGGACAGGGACCTGACGAGCAGTACTTC	CASSQPGQGPDEQYF	15	TRBD1	TRBV4-3	TRBJ2-7	-
TGTGCCAGCAGCATCGGACTAGCGGGAGCGTCAGAGACCCAGTACTTC	CASSIGLAGASETQYF	16	TRBD2	TRBV5-4	TRBJ2-5	-
TGTGCCAGCAGTGGGGGACAGAAAGCTTTCTTT	CASSGGQKAFF	11	TRBD1	TRBV6-5	TRBJ1-1	few
TGTGCCAGCAAAGCGGGGTCGCACACTGAAGCTTTCTTT	CASKAGSHTEAFF	13	-	TRBV6-5	TRBJ1-1	few
TGCGCCAGCAGCTTGGTCACAGGGGAAGCCAATGACGAGCAGTACTTC	CASSLVTGEANDEQYF	16	TRBD1	TRBV5-1	TRBJ2-7	-
TGTGCCTGGAGTCAGGGTCCGGTTCAGCCCCAGCATTTT	CAWSQGPVQPQHF	13	-	TRBV30	TRBJ1-5	-
TGTGCCAGCAGCGCCGACAGGGGGCGATACCAAGAGACCCAGTACTTC	CASSADRGRYQETQYF	16	TRBD1	TRBV5-4	TRBJ2-5	-
TGCAGCGTGAGGACAGGGGACCGGGGCACTGAAGCTTTCTTT	CSVRTGDRGTEAFF	14	TRBD1	TRBV29-1	TRBJ1-1	-
TGTGCCAGTAGTATGGGAGGGACTAGCACAGATACGCAGTATTTT	CASSMGGTSTDTQYF	15	TRBD2	TRBV19	TRBJ2-3	few
TGTGCCAGCAGACCAGCCGGGACTAGCGGGAGAAGGCGGGCAGATACGCAGTATTTT	CASRPAGTSGRRRADTQYF	19	TRBD2	TRBV11-2	TRBJ2-3	few
TGTGCCAGCAGTGGGGGCGGCGAGGCAGGAACTAATGAAAAACTGTTTTTT	CASSGGGEAGTNEKLFF	17	-	TRBV2	TRBJ1-4	-
TGCGCCAGCAGCTCCCCCTCTAGCGGGACCTACGAGCAGTACTTC	CASSSPSSGTYEQYF	15	TRBD2	TRBV5-1	TRBJ2-7	-
TGTGCCAGCTCACCCCGAGGGGAGGCAGATACGCAGTATTTT	CASSPRGEADTQYF	14	-	TRBV18	TRBJ2-3	few
TGTGCCAGCAGGGGGACAGGGGGTAGCCCCCAGCATTTT	CASRGTGGSPQHF	13	TRBD1	TRBV2	TRBJ1-5	few
TGTGCGATCGCGGGGACAGATACGCAGTATTTT	CAIAGTDTQYF	11	-	TRBV2	TRBJ2-3	-
TGTGCCAGCAGTGATAGCCTAGCGGTCCATGAGCAGTTCTTC	CASSDSLAVHEQFF	14	TRBD2	TRBV25-1	TRBJ2-1	-
TGTGCCAGCAGTTACGCGTACCAGAACACTGAAGCTTTCTTT	CASSYAYQNTEAFF	14	-	TRBV6-5	TRBJ1-1	-
TGTGCCAGCACTCAAGTAGGTCAGGGGGCTTCTTTTGGCTACACCTTC	CASTQVGQGASFGYTF	16	TRBD1	TRBV28	TRBJ1-2	-
TGTGCCAGCAGTTTAGGAGGGGGCGCCTGGAATTCACCCCTCCACTTT	CASSLGGGAWNSPLHF	16	TRBD1	TRBV27	TRBJ1-6	-
TGTGCCAGCAGTTTCGGGGGACTAAGCAATCAGCCCCAGCATTTT	CASSFGGLSNQPQHF	15	-	TRBV27	TRBJ1-5	few
TGTGCCAGCAGCTTAGATACAGGGAGAATCTGGTATGGCTACACCTTC	CASSLDTGRIWYGYTF	16	-	TRBV7-9	TRBJ1-2	few
TGTGCCAGCAGCTTGGGGCAGGATGAGCAGTTCTTC	CASSLGQDEQFF	12	-	TRBV7-3	TRBJ2-1	-
TGCGCCAGCAGTGATGACAGGGGAGGCTGGAACACTGAAGCTTTCTTT	CASSDDRGGWNTEAFF	16	TRBD1	TRBV10-1	TRBJ1-1	-
TGTGCCAGCAGTGGTCGAGGGAGTGGCTACACCTTC	CASSGRGSGYTF	12	-	TRBV6-5	TRBJ1-2	-
TGTGCCAGCAGCGAGGGACTAGCGGGGGCGCAGATCGGCAGCGGTTTTGGCATTCAGTACTTC	CASSEGLAGAQIGSGFGIQYF	21	TRBD2	TRBV9	TRBJ2-4	-
TGTGCCAGCAGTCCCAACTTGGGGGGGGGCAATGAGCAGTTCTTC	CASSPNLGGGNEQFF	15	TRBD2	TRBV25-1	TRBJ2-1	-
TGTGCCAGCAGTTCCGGGACAGGGACCTACGAGCAGTACTTC	CASSSGTGTYEQYF	14	TRBD1	TRBV6-5	TRBJ2-7	-
TGTGCCAGCAGCCAAGAGCCCCGGACTAGCGGGAGAAGGGGTGAGCAGTTCTTC	CASSQEPRTSGRRGEQFF	18	TRBD2	TRBV4-2	TRBJ2-1	-
TGTGCCAGCAGAGCCCTCCCCGGGAGCACCGGGGAGCTGTTTTTT	CASRALPGSTGELFF	15	-	TRBV25-1	TRBJ2-2	-
TGTGCCAGCAGTTGGGGGACAGGGGGCGCGTATGAGACCCAGTACTTC	CASSWGTGGAYETQYF	16	TRBD1	TRBV27	TRBJ2-5	-
TGCGCCAGCAGCCAAGGGACAGGGCCCTACGAGCAGTACTTC	CASSQGTGPYEQYF	14	TRBD1	TRBV4-3	TRBJ2-7	-
TGCAGCGGCCGCGGGGGAAGCACAGATACGCAGTATTTT	CSGRGGSTDTQYF	13	TRBD2	TRBV29-1	TRBJ2-3	-
TGCGCCAGCAGCCAAGATGCGAGCCCGAGAGGGAAAAACATTCAGTACTTC	CASSQDASPRGKNIQYF	17	-	TRBV4-3	TRBJ2-4	-
TGCAGCGTTGTAATTTCTGCAGATACGCAGTATTTT	CSVVISADTQYF	12	-	TRBV29-1	TRBJ2-3	-